Here is one TCR beta chain with its context. This record comes from a study of shared clonotypes between healthy human individuals. Sequencing was performed with immunoSEQ multiplex PCR; in TCRdb, only in-frame clones are kept and a portion is missing. The table shows 660,000 or so clones, with approximately 96% occurring only once. CD45RO-negative CD8 cells positively selected for CCR7 made up the naive population, which excluded terminally differentiated effector memory CD45RA+ cells. CDR1 MGHRA and CDR2 YSYEKL come from the germline V gene. The CDR3 loop spans 13 amino acids. The V gene lost 2 bases and the J gene lost 4 bases, with 6 bases spanning the gap.

The sequencing sample was made of naive CD8+ T cells sorted from blood. The receptor comes from a woman aged 30 to 39 in good health. The chain carries TRBV4-1 and TRBJ2-1, with D hard to call. CDR3 coding DNA: TGCGCCAGCAGCCAAACAGCGTACAATGAGCAGTTCTTC. Translation gives CASSQTAYNEQFF.